Sequencing of this TCR beta chain was carried out in a study of T cell clonotyping in hematopoietic cell transplantation (dated by TCRdb to about 2021). For the study in its entirety: Recipient samples taken before transplant were collected after cytoreduction. A total of roughly 150 blood samples were collected in the study from about 40 consecutive transplant recipients and their related donors. Recruitment of patients ran from September 2015 to early 2017, and follow-up continued until September 2020 or until death. Results the study describes overall, beyond this receptor: The sample size was limited and the cells went unsorted, which meant the CD4 and CD8 repertoire contributions could not be told apart. After transplant, TCR diversity in recipients dropped, and pathologically expanded clonotypes climbed progressively between day 30 and day 180. Broader posttransplant TCR repertoire diversity was predicted by donor and pretransplant recipient Inverse Simpson Index values. Only a small fraction of recipient repertoires overlapped donor repertoires, with over 95% appearing de novo at the given depth.

Reading from cysteine to phenylalanine, the CDR3 counts 12 amino acids. Only the CDR3 DNA is retained, 36 bases long and in frame from the first base. Sequences LNHDA (CDR1) and SQIVND (CDR2) are obtained from the germline V gene (reference sequence). Unmatched junction bases come to 5, with V trimmed by 8 bases and J by 7 bases. The intended sense of this specimen's time point label: recipient sample about 28 days before transplant, after cytoreduction. Blood from recipients was drawn about 28 days before transplant and again at days 30, 100 and 180 after transplant. Nuclei Lysis Solution was used to extract genomic DNA from fresh or cryopreserved unfractionated peripheral blood mononuclear cells. There are a few counts of this clone. The clone's antigen remains unknown. Base qualities are not at hand, and no much larger clone is one base apart. TCR beta CDR3 regions were amplified from genomic DNA with the immunoSEQ assay, a bias-controlled multiplex PCR using V- and J-specific primers. In a second PCR step, the CDR3 amplicons were tagged with a proprietary barcode plus Illumina adapter sequences. An Illumina MiSeq instrument was used for sequencing of the CDR3 libraries. Regarding the original processing steps: immunoSEQ Analyzer 3.0 was used for export and quality control, with R Bioconductor and Immunarch used for downstream analyses. Only productive rearrangements within the normalized downsampled data set were used in the calculation of repertoire metrics. Pathologically expanded clonotypes were defined as those larger than 5 templates in the normalized cohort. The Inverse Simpson Index was used to measure repertoire diversity. CMV-specificity analyses were carried out on the non-normalized data set to capture all clonotypes. What TCRdb holds here is the immuneACCESS table cut down to in-frame rearrangements. Part of the clones is not present; checked against another copy, under half of the missing clones reflect an unresolved V gene, and the others are unexplained. The DNA was the basis for D and trimming; V, J and clone size are from that table. This sample holds tens of thousands of clones; 60% to 80% were observed only once. The ten largest clones represent approximately 5.9% of the sample.

The clonotype originates from a man between 45 and 60 years old with myelodysplastic syndrome. Some clones in this sample may be carry-over from other donors' samples. The chain is assembled from TRBV19 and TRBJ1-3, and 7 bases in between align with TRBD1. This sample comprised peripheral blood mononuclear cells, obtained before stem cell transplant. The DNA sequence is given as TGTGCCAGTGCCGGGACAGCTAACACCATATATTTT. The resulting protein is CASAGTANTIYF.